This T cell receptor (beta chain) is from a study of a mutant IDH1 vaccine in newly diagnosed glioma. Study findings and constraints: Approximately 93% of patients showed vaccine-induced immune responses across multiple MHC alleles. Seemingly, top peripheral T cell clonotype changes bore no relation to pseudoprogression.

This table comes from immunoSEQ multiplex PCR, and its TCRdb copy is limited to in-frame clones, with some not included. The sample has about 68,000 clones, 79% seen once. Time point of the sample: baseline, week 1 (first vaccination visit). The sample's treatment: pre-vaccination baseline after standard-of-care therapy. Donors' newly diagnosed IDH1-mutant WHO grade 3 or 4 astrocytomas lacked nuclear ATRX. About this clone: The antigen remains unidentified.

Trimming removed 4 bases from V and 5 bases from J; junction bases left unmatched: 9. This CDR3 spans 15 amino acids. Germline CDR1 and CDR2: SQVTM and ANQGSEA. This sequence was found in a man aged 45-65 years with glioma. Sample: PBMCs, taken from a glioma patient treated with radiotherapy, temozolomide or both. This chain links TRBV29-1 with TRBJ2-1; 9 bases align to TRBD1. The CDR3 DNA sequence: TGCAGCGTTGGGGGACAGGGAGGGAATGACAATGAGCAGTTCTTC. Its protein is CSVGGQGGNDNEQFF.